Following are 20 T cell receptor beta chains from one sample sequenced in a study of T cell repertoires and Cas9 in healthy adults (dated by TCRdb to between 2018 and 2020). To prepare the library, the immunoSEQ multiplex PCR assay was applied. What TCRdb holds here is the immuneACCESS table cut down to in-frame rearrangements. Part of the clones is not present; checked against another copy, under half of the missing clones reflect an unresolved V gene, and the others are unexplained. Recorded for this sample are some 21,000 clones; roughly 90% of them occurred a single time. The ten largest clones capture 0.65% to 0.8% of the sample. Sequenced sample: CD4+ effector T cells (CD127+, CD25-, CD137-, CD154-) from PBMCs; culture status not recorded. Receptor source: a human donor in good health.

The CDR3 loop is CASSFRALGPTEAFF. CDR3 sequence (DNA): TGTGCCAGCAGTTTTAGGGCCCTCGGCCCCACTGAAGCTTTCTTT. This rearrangement joins TRBV28 to TRBJ1-1; D gene uncertain. CDR1 and CDR2 (germline): MDHEN, SYDVKM. Trimming pared 3 bases from V and 4 bases from J, leaving 15 bases between. The CDR3 loop spans 15 amino acids.

This clone was seen just once. The rearrangement joins TRBV5-8 to TRBJ2-3; D possibly uses TRBD1 or TRBD2 (5 bases each). This CDR3 is 13 amino acids long. The V end lost 4 bases, the J end lost 4 bases, and 10 bases lay between the germline ends. From germline, CDR1 is SGHTS and CDR2 YDEGEE. CDR3 sequence (DNA): TGTGCCAGCAGCGGGACCTGGGCAGATACGCAGTATTTT. Translated, it gives CASSGTWADTQYF.

This clone appeared a single time. The sample holds other DNA sequences that translate to the same CDR3. The chain has TRBV30 and TRBJ2-1; TRBD2 agrees at 8 bases. Germline V gives CDR1 GTSNPN, CDR2 SVGIG (reference sequence). V was pared by 1 base and J by 8 bases, with 7 bases of the junction left unmatched. The CDR3 extends over 14 amino acids. DNA of the CDR3: TGTGCCTGGAGTGGTCGGGGGGGTCGCGATGAGCAGTTCTTC. It yields the protein CAWSGRGGRDEQFF.

The chain has TRBV5-1 and TRBJ1-4; possibly TRBD1 for D (5 bases). V lost 4 bases to trimming and J lost 3 bases, with 22 bases between them. This CDR3 spans 18 amino acids. Germline V gene data show CDR1 as SGHRS and CDR2 as YFSETQ. DNA of the CDR3: TGCGCCAGCAGCCCCACCCAACGGGGGGAGATAGCTAATGAAAAACTGTTTTTT. It codes for CASSPTQRGEIANEKLFF. The whole variable domain, filled in from reference TRBV5-1 and TRBJ1-4, reads KAGVTQTPRYLIKTRGQQVTLSCSPISGHRSVSWYQQTPGQGLQFLFEYFSETQRNKGNFPGRFSGRQFSNSRSEMNVSTLELGDSALYLCASSPTQRGEIANEKLFFGSGTQLSVL.

This sequence joins TRBV7-6 and TRBJ2-7; 7 bases line up with TRBD2. There are 14 residues in the CDR3. From germline, CDR1 is SGHVS and CDR2 FNYEAQ. V shed 5 bases and J 8 bases; nucleotides not matched to a gene: 12. The CDR3 DNA follows: TGTGCCAGCAGCCAGACTAGCTCGAAGGGGCAGCAGTACTTC. Translating gives CASSQTSSKGQQYF.

A few counts support this clone. The rearrangement joins TRBV30 to TRBJ2-2; TRBD1 matches 9 bases. Germline V gene sequence: CDR1 GTSNPN, CDR2 SVGIG (reference sequence). The length of the CDR3 is 14 residues. CDR3 amino acids: CAYGQGRNTGELFF. The CDR3 DNA reads TGTGCTTACGGACAGGGGAGAAACACCGGGGAGCTGTTTTTT.

The J gene is TRBJ2-3, the V gene TRBV5-1; 7 nucleotides line up with TRBD1. The germline V gene has CDR1 SGHRS and CDR2 YFSETQ. The CDR3 is 15 amino acids. V lost 3 bases, J lost 2 bases, and 6 bases stayed unmatched. As DNA, the CDR3 is TGCGCCAGCAGCTCCGAGGGGGCGCTCACAGATACGCAGTATTTT. This translates into CASSSEGALTDTQYF.

This clone was seen only once. This sequence joins TRBV5-1 and TRBJ2-3; unclear D gene. Germline CDR1 SGHRS, CDR2 YFSETQ. The CDR3 has 15 amino acids. The V end was cut by 4 bases, the J end by 4 bases, with 16 bases between. The CDR3 DNA reads as TGCGCCAGCAGCGAGCCCGGACGGCAGGCAGATACGCAGTATTTT. Translating it yields CASSEPGRQADTQYF.

V and J are TRBV30 and TRBJ2-3; 14 bases map to TRBD2. This CDR3 has 17 residues. V was clipped by 3 bases and J by 6 bases; unmatched bases: 11. The germline CDR1 and CDR2 sequences are GTSNPN and SVGIG (reference sequence). The CDR3 DNA sequence: TGTGCCTGGAGCAAGGGGACTAGCGGGGGTACGGGTGATACGCAGTATTTT. Amino acids: CAWSKGTSGGTGDTQYF.

V gene TRBV6-5 combines with J gene TRBJ1-6; tentatively, D is TRBD1 (6 bases). Looked up from germline, CDR1 is MNHEY and CDR2 is SVGAGI. This CDR3 comprises 13 residues. The V and J ends lost 8 bases and 7 bases respectively, with 12 bases between them. CDR3 DNA: TGTGCCAGCCACAGGGTCGAGAATTCACCCCTCCACTTT. Translation: CASHRVENSPLHF.

The chain has TRBV15 and TRBJ2-5; TRBD2 aligns across 14 bases. With 3 bases clipped from V and 3 bases from J, the junction kept 0 bases outside the gene matches. CDR1 is LNHNV and CDR2 is YYDKDF in the germline V gene (reference sequence). The CDR3 spans 15 residues. CDR3 in amino acids: CATSRGLAGEETQYF. CDR3 bases: TGTGCCACCAGCAGGGGACTAGCGGGGGAAGAGACCCAGTACTTC.

This clone was seen a handful of times. The chain recombines TRBV2 with TRBJ1-4; the D gene is possibly TRBD1 (5 bases). Deletions cut 7 bases from V and 4 bases from J, with 13 bases between. From germline, CDR1 is SNHLY and CDR2 FYNNEI. The CDR3 is 14 residues long. The CDR3 is CASMTGRSNEKLFF. The CDR3 region has the DNA TGTGCCAGCATGACGGGGCGGAGTAATGAAAAACTGTTTTTT.

The chain links TRBV2 to TRBJ1-1; a weak D match, TRBD1 (6 bases). The CDR3 is made up of 15 amino acids. Trimming removed 2 bases at V and 2 bases at J, with 12 bases between. Germline V gene data show CDR1 as SNHLY and CDR2 as FYNNEI. This CDR3 reads CASSEKTGINTEAFF. In DNA form, the CDR3 reads TGTGCCAGCAGTGAAAAGACAGGAATTAACACTGAAGCTTTCTTT.

The chain couples TRBV2 to TRBJ2-7, with a possible D match to TRBD2 (5 bases). Per the germline V gene, CDR1 is SNHLY and CDR2 is FYNNEI. V lost 7 bases and J lost 0, with 13 bases in between. CDR3 length: 14 residues. This CDR3 reads CASTRTESSYEQYF. CDR3 coding DNA: TGTGCCAGCACCCGGACTGAGAGCTCCTACGAGCAGTACTTC. The whole variable domain, remainder taken from reference TRBV2 and TRBJ2-7, is EPEVTQTPSHQVTQMGQEVILRCVPISNHLYFYWYRQILGQKVEFLVSFYNNEISEKSEIFDDQFSVERPDGSNFTLKIRSTKLEDSAMYFCASTRTESSYEQYFGPGTRLTVT.

The chain couples TRBV5-4 to TRBJ2-2, with no clear D. The CDR3 is 12 amino acids. Germline assignment: CDR1 SGHNT and CDR2 YYREEE (reference sequence). Trimming took off 3 bases at V and 3 bases at J, with 3 bases between the two ends. The CDR3 here is CASSSYTGELFF. CDR3 DNA: TGTGCCAGCAGCTCTTACACCGGGGAGCTGTTTTTT.

The chain carries TRBV29-1 and TRBJ1-1; 11 bases align to TRBD1. Germline V CDR1 and CDR2: SQVTM, ANQGSEA. This CDR3 spans 13 amino acids. Germline trimming cut 6 bases from V and 10 bases from J; bases unmatched to any gene: 10. CDR3 sequence (DNA): TGCAGCGTAAGTTCCGGGACAGGGGGTGTAGCTTTCTTT. This gives the protein CSVSSGTGGVAFF. Full variable domain (rest looked up from reference TRBV29-1 and TRBJ1-1): SAVISQKPSRDICQRGTSLTIQCQVDSQVTMMFWYRQQPGQSLTLIATANQGSEATYESGFVIDKFPISRPNLTFSTLTVSNMSPEDSSIYLCSVSSGTGGVAFFGQGTRLTVV.

V is TRBV6-1 and J is TRBJ1-1; D might be TRBD1 (6 bases). The germline V gene has CDR1 MNHNS and CDR2 SASEGT. Trimming took off 8 bases at V and 4 bases at J, with 11 bases between the two ends. This CDR3 has 12 residues. CDR3 sequence reads: CASGVGGTEAFF. CDR3 DNA: TGTGCCAGCGGGGTAGGGGGCACTGAAGCTTTCTTT.

This clone has only one observation. The chain joins TRBV6-4 to TRBJ1-2; weak D call: TRBD1 (5 bases). Germline V lookup: CDR1 MRHNA, CDR2 SNTAGT. Trimming removed 6 bases at V and 2 bases at J, with 13 bases between. This CDR3 is 14 amino acids long. The chain's CDR3 is CASRPDRFNYGYTF. The CDR3 nucleotides are TGTGCCAGCAGACCTGACAGATTCAACTATGGCTACACCTTC.

The CDR3 DNA is TGTGCCAGCAGCGCCGGGCCGGCGAACACTGAAGCTTTCTTT. The encoded protein is CASSAGPANTEAFF. This chain joins TRBV4-2 and TRBJ1-1; D is ambiguous. Per germline, CDR1 LGHNA and CDR2 YNFKEQ. Trimming left V 5 bases short and J 1 base short, with 11 bases between. The CDR3 length is 14 residues.

CDR3 region: CAWSADRGGSSNQPQHF. The CDR3 coding sequence is TGTGCCTGGAGTGCGGACAGGGGCGGTAGTAGCAATCAGCCCCAGCATTTT. The chain uses TRBV30 and TRBJ1-5, with TRBD1 matching over 9 bases. The CDR3 is 17 residues long. CDR1 GTSNPN and CDR2 SVGIG come from the germline V gene (reference sequence). Losses at the gene ends were 1 base for V and 0 bases for J; bases not matched to a gene: 7.